This T cell receptor (beta chain) was sequenced during a study of cytomegalovirus exposure and HLA in healthy donors. This CDR3 is 13 amino acids long. CDR1 is MNHEY, CDR2 SMNVEV, per germline (reference sequence). The V end lost 5 bases, the J end lost 9 bases, and 14 bases lay between the germline ends. PCR was performed using 60 Vbeta and 13 Jbeta primers. Sequenced by immunoSEQ multiplex PCR; TCRdb stores in-frame clones only, minus some. The sample has about 78,000 clones; roughly 80% are singletons. This chain uses TRBV27 with TRBJ1-5; tentative D call: TRBD1 (5 bases). The receptor was isolated from a woman between 50 and 59 years old in good health and CMV-seropositive. Specimen: PBMCs. The CDR3 nucleotides are TGTGCCAGCAGTGCGACAGTCCTGGGGCCCCAGCATTTT. Translated: CASSATVLGPQHF.